The source of this TCR beta chain is a study of radiotherapy plus CTLA-4 blockade in lung cancer. Study-wide points: Among blood TCR repertoires after radiotherapy plus ipilimumab, tumor-derived clones expanded. Interferon-beta, together with early blood T cell clone dynamics, reportedly best predicted response.

Produced via immunoSEQ multiplex PCR; TCRdb's table is partial and in-frame only. The top ten clones hold over 11% of a sample with 75,000 to 95,000 clones, 60% to 80% of them seen once. This clone was recorded only once. The antigen is unknown. Germline CDR1 and CDR2: MNHEY and SVGAGI. The CDR3 covers 15 residues. Trimming shortened V by 6 bases and J by 3 bases, and 17 bases separated the two germline ends. This sample comprised peripheral blood, obtained from a patient treated with radiotherapy plus ipilimumab. V is TRBV6-5 and J is TRBJ2-5; no clear D gene. This receptor was obtained from a human donor with non-small cell lung cancer that progressed on radiotherapy plus ipilimumab. CDR3 in amino acids: CASSNFPAAKETQYF. CDR3 nucleotides: TGTGCCAGCAGCAACTTCCCGGCTGCCAAAGAGACCCAGTACTTC.